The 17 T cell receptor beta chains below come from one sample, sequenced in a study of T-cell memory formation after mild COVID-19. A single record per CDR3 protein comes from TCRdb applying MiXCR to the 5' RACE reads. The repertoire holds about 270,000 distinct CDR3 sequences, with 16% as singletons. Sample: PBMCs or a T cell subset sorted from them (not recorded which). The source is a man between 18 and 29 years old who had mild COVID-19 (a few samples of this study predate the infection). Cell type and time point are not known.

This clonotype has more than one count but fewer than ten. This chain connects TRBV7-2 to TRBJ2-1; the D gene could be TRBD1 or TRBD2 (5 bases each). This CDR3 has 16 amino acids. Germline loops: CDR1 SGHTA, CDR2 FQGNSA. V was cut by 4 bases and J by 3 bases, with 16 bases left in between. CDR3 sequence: CASSSPRGGLYNEQFF. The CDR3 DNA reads TGTGCCAGCAGCTCCCCGAGGGGCGGACTCTACAATGAGCAGTTCTTC. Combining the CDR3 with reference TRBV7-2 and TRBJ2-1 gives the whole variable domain GAGVSQSPSNKVTEKGKDVELRCDPISGHTALYWYRQSLGQGLEFLIYFQGNSAPDKSGLPSDRFSAERTGGSVSTLTIQRTQQEDSAVYLCASSSPRGGLYNEQFFGPGTRLTVL.

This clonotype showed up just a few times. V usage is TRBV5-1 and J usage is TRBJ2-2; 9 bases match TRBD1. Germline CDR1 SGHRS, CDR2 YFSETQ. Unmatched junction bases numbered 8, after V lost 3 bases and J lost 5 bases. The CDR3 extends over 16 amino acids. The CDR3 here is CASSSEQGARTGELFF. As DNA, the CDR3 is TGCGCCAGCAGCTCGGAACAGGGGGCGCGGACCGGGGAGCTGTTTTTT.

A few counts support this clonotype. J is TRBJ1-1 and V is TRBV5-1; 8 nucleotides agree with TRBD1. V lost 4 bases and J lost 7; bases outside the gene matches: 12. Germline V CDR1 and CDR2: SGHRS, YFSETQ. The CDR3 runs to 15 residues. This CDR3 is CASSHRTGRVVEAFF. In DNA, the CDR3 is TGCGCCAGCAGCCACCGGACAGGGCGGGTAGTTGAAGCTTTCTTT.

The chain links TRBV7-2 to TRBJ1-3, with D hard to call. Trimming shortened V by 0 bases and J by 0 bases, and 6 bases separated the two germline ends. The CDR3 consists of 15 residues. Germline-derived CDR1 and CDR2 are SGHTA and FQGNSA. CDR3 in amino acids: CASSLAAPSGNTIYF. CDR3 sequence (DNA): TGTGCCAGCAGCTTAGCAGCCCCCTCTGGAAACACCATATATTTT.

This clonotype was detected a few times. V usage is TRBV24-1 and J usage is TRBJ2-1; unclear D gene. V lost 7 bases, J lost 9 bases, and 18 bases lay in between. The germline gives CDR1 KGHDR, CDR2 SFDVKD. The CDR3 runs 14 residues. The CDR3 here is CATSPAGVDPEQFF. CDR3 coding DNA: TGTGCCACCAGCCCAGCTGGGGTAGATCCTGAGCAGTTCTTC.

In DNA form, the CDR3 reads TGCAGTGCTAGACGACGGGGAGGGAACACTGAAGCTTTCTTT. Protein: CSARRRGGNTEAFF. V usage is TRBV20-1 and J usage is TRBJ1-1, with D unresolved. Germline CDR1 and CDR2: DFQATT and SNEGSKA (reference sequence). V gave up 2 bases and J gave up 1 base, with 11 bases separating them. The CDR3 loop spans 14 amino acids.

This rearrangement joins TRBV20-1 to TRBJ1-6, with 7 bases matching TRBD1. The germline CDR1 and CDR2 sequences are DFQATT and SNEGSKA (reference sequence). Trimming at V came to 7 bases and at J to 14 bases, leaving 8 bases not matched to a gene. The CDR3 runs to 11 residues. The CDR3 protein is CSGQGDSALHF. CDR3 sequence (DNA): TGCAGTGGACAGGGAGACTCAGCCCTCCACTTT.

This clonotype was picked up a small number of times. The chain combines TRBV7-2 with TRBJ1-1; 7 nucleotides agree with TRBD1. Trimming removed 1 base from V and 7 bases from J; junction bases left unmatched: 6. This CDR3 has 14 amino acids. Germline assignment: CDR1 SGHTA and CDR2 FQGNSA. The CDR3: CASSLGQGGYEAFF. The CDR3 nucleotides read TGTGCCAGCAGCTTAGGGCAGGGGGGTTATGAAGCTTTCTTT.

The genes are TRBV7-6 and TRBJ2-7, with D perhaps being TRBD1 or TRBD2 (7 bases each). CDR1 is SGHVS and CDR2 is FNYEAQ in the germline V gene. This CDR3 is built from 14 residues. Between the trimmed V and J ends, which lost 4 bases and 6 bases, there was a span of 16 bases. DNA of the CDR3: TGTGCCAGCAGCTCCTGCCAGGGGGGGATCGAGCAGTACGTC. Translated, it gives CASSSCQGGIEQYV.

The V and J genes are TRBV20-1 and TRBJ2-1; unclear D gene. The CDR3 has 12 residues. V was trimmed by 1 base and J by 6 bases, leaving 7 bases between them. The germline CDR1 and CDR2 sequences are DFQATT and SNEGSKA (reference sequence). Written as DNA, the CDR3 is TGCAGTGCTAGAGGACCGGTCAATGAGCAGTTCTTC. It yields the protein CSARGPVNEQFF.

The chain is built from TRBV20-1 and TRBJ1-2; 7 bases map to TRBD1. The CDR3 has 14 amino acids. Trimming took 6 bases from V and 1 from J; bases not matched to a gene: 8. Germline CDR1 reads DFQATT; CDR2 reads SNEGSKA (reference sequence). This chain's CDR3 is CSALTRDSNYGYTF. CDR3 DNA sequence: TGCAGTGCGCTTACCCGGGACAGTAACTATGGCTACACCTTC.

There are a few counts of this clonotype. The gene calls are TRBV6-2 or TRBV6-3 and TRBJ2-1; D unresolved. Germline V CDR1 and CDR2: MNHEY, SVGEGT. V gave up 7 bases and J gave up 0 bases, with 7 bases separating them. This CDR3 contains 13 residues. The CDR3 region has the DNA TGTGCCAGCAACCGAGACTCCTACAATGAGCAGTTCTTC. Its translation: CASNRDSYNEQFF.

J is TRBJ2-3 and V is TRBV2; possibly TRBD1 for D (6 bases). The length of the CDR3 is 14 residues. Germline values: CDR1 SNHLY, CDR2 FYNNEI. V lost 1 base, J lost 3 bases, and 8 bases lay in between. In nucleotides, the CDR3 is TGTGCCAGCAGTGAAGGACAGGCAACAGATACGCAGTATTTT. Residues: CASSEGQATDTQYF. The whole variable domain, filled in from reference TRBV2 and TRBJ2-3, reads EPEVTQTPSHQVTQMGQEVILRCVPISNHLYFYWYRQILGQKVEFLVSFYNNEISEKSEIFDDQFSVERPDGSNFTLKIRSTKLEDSAMYFCASSEGQATDTQYFGPGTRLTVL.

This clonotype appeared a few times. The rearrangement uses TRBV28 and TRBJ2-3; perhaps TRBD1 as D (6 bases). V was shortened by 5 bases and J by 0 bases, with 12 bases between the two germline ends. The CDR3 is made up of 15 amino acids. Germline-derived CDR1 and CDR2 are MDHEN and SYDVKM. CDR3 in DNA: TGTGCCAGCAGTGAGGACAGAGCTAGCACAGATACGCAGTATTTT. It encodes CASSEDRASTDTQYF.

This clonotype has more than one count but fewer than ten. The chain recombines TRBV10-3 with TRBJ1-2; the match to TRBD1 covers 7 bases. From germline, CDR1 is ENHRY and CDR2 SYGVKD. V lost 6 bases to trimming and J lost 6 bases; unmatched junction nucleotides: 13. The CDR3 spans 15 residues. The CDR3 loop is CAISETTGEENGYTF. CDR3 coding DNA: TGTGCCATCAGCGAAACTACAGGGGAGGAGAATGGCTACACCTTC.

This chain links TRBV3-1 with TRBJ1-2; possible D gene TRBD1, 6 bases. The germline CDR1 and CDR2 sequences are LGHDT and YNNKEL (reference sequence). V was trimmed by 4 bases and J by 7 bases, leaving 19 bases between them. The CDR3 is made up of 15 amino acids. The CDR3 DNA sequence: TGTGCCAGCAGCCTACAGGGTGGTGGTTCTTTTGGCTACACCTTC. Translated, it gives CASSLQGGGSFGYTF.

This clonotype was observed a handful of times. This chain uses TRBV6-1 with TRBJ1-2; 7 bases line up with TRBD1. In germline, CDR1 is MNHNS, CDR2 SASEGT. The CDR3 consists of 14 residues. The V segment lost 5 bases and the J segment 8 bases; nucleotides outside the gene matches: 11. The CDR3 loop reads CASSNRGSSPGYTF. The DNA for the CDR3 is TGTGCCAGCAGTAACAGGGGATCCAGCCCCGGCTACACCTTC.